This T cell receptor (beta chain) was sequenced during a study of breast tumors, draining lymph nodes, adjacent tissues. Study conclusions and caveats: Compared with lymph nodes, tumors were less diverse; compared with nontumor tissue, more.

Many counts were recorded for this clonotype. The antigen remains undetermined. TCRdb redid the calling of the multiplex PCR reads with MiXCR, one entry per CDR3 protein. Of about 200,000 distinct CDR3 sequences detected, 31% appear once; the ten largest clones hold about 4.5%. Breast cancer patients provided tissue from their axillary draining lymph nodes. V was clipped by 6 bases and J by 4 bases, with 4 bases between them. This CDR3 has 11 amino acids. Germline loops: CDR1 MDHEN, CDR2 SYDVKM. Sequenced sample: axillary lymph node tissue. This receptor was taken from a female donor with breast cancer. Some clones in this sample may be carry-over from other donors' samples. V is TRBV28 and J is TRBJ1-5; D gene unclear. The CDR3 DNA follows: TGTGCCAGCAGCCATAATCAGCCCCAGCATTTT. Amino acid sequence: CASSHNQPQHF.